The 11 T cell receptor beta chains given below trace back to one sample, sequenced in a study of Graves' ophthalmopathy and Graves' hyperthyroidism (dated by TCRdb to the late 2010s). The sequencer was an Illumina HiSeq 2000. For repertoire sequencing, the TCR beta CDR3 regions were amplified from RNA transcripts. A first-round RT-PCR used HTBI primers with the Qiagen OneStep RT-PCR kit, followed by a second-round multiplex PCR, size selection and purification. TCRdb applied fastp at Q25 and MiXCR to the public reads, then kept only in-frame beta chains. One record per CDR3 amino acid sequence lists the most common genes and DNA. This sample is represented by around 660,000 distinct CDR3 sequences; 35% to 50% of them were singletons. The top ten constitute more than 3% of the sample. Sequenced input: peripheral blood. The receptors shown here come from an adult man with Graves' ophthalmopathy.

This clonotype was observed once. The chain links TRBV6-4 to TRBJ2-7, with TRBD1 matching over 7 bases. J lost 2 bases, V lost 6 bases, and 16 bases had no gene match. This CDR3 spans 17 amino acids. Germline V gives CDR1 MRHNA, CDR2 SNTAGT. The CDR3 bases are TGTGCCAGCAGAGACACTCCGTGGGGACAGAAGGCCTACGAGCAGTACTTC. Translation gives CASRDTPWGQKAYEQYF.

This clonotype showed up many times. This chain links TRBV11-1 with TRBJ1-2; no firm D call. The germline gives CDR1 SGHAT, CDR2 FQDESV (reference sequence). V was cut by 2 bases and J by 1 base, with 8 bases left in between. This CDR3 comprises 14 residues. The CDR3 is CASSLSRDNYGYTF. In nucleotides, the CDR3 is TGTGCCAGCAGCTTATCCCGGGATAACTATGGCTACACCTTC.

This clonotype was recorded many times. The rearrangement joins TRBV29-1 to TRBJ2-7, with 7 nucleotides matching TRBD2. The ends lost 8 bases at V and 1 base at J; junction bases unmatched: 5. The germline gives CDR1 SQVTM, CDR2 ANQGSEA. The CDR3 is made up of 12 amino acids. The chain's CDR3 is CSSSSGSYEQYF. CDR3 DNA sequence: TGCAGCTCCTCTAGCGGATCCTACGAGCAGTACTTC.

This clonotype showed up many times. The chain couples TRBV9 to TRBJ1-1, with 7 bases aligning to TRBD1. Germline V gene lookup returns CDR1 SGDLS and CDR2 YYNGEE. Trimming cost V 4 bases and J 5 bases; bases outside gene matches: 11. This CDR3 comprises 15 residues. The CDR3 sequence is CASSLRTGVGTEAFF. The CDR3 coding sequence is TGTGCCAGCAGCCTGCGGACAGGCGTGGGGACTGAAGCTTTCTTT. Combining the CDR3 with reference TRBV9 and TRBJ1-1 gives the whole variable domain DSGVTQTPKHLITATGQRVTLRCSPRSGDLSVYWYQQSLDQGLQFLIQYYNGEERAKGNILERFSAQQFPDLHSELNLSSLELGDSALYFCASSLRTGVGTEAFFGQGTRLTVV.

This clonotype has a handful of counts. The rearrangement uses TRBV18 and TRBJ2-5; no firm D call. The CDR3 length is 13 residues. V gave up 2 bases and J gave up 3 bases, with 7 bases separating them. Germline lookup yields CDR1 KGHSH and CDR2 LQKENI. CDR3 protein: CASSPLSKETQYF. The CDR3 nucleotides are TGTGCCAGCTCACCATTGTCCAAAGAGACCCAGTACTTC.

The chain employs TRBV19 and TRBJ1-1; D remains ambiguous. There are 13 residues in the CDR3. V shed 7 bases and J shed 4 bases, with 13 bases lying between them. Germline V gene lookup returns CDR1 LNHDA and CDR2 SQIVND (reference sequence). The chain's CDR3 is CASNNYLGTEAFF. As DNA, the CDR3 is TGTGCCAGTAACAATTATCTGGGCACTGAAGCTTTCTTT.

In this sample, this clonotype turned up many times. The CDR3 DNA sequence: TGTGCCAGCAGCTTAGCTGAGCCTGGGGAGACCCAGTACTTC. This gives the protein CASSLAEPGETQYF. The genes are TRBV7-9 and TRBJ2-5; D not resolved. The ends were cut back, 0 bases at V and 5 bases at J, with 10 bases in the middle. Per the germline V gene, CDR1 is SEHNR and CDR2 is FQNEAQ (reference sequence). CDR3 length: 14 amino acids.

This clonotype came up many times. This chain connects TRBV9 to TRBJ1-2; D remains ambiguous. CDR1 and CDR2 from the germline V gene are SGDLS and YYNGEE. The CDR3 has 14 amino acids. Trimming cost V 0 bases and J 1 base, with 7 bases left between them. The CDR3, as DNA: TGTGCCAGCAGCGTAGGGAACAGTAACTATGGCTACACCTTC. It codes for CASSVGNSNYGYTF.

This clonotype has just a few counts. This chain uses TRBV11-2 with TRBJ2-5; 10 nucleotides match TRBD2. Germline CDR1 SGHAT, CDR2 FQNNGV. The CDR3 sequence is 17 residues long. Germline trimming cut 0 bases from V and 6 bases from J; bases unmatched to any gene: 10. The DNA for the CDR3 is TGTGCCAGCAGCTTAGAGTCGCGGGTAGCGGGGGGCCAGACCCAGTACTTC. Its translation is CASSLESRVAGGQTQYF.

V is TRBV10-3 and J is TRBJ1-6, with 7 bases identical to TRBD1. From germline, CDR1 is ENHRY and CDR2 SYGVKD. V trimming: 0 bases; J trimming: 6 bases; junction bases outside the gene matches: 2. The CDR3 consists of 15 residues. CDR3: CAISESTGTNSPLHF. CDR3 nucleotides: TGTGCCATCAGTGAGTCGACAGGGACTAATTCACCCCTCCACTTT.

This clonotype was picked up many times. V and J are TRBV29-1 and TRBJ1-1; 7 bases line up with TRBD1. CDR1 SQVTM and CDR2 ANQGSEA come from the germline V gene. CDR3 length: 14 residues. J gave up 3 bases and V 6 bases, and 10 bases lay outside the gene matches. This CDR3 reads CSVARDSGDTEAFF. CDR3 sequence (DNA): TGCAGCGTCGCGCGGGACAGCGGGGACACTGAAGCTTTCTTT.